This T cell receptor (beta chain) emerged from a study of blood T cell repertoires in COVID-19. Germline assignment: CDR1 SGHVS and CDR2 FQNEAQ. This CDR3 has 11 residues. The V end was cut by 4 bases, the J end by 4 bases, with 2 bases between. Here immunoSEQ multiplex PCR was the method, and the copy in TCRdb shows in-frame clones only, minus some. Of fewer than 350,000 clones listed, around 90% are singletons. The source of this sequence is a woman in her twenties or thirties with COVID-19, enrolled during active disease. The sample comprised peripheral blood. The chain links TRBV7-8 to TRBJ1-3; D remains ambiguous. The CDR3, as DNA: TGTGCCAGCAGCTCAGGAAACACCATATATTTT. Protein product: CASSSGNTIYF.